The clone carrying this T cell receptor (beta chain) showed up just once. Its antigen is unknown. The data were obtained in a study of cytomegalovirus exposure and HLA in healthy donors. Study outcomes and limitations: Associated with cytomegalovirus, according to the listing, were 150 to 200 TCR beta chains. The classifier was said to identify cytomegalovirus status with high specificity and sensitivity.

Generated by immunoSEQ multiplex PCR, the TCRdb table keeps only in-frame clones and is missing some. The sample yields more than 85,000 clones, about 88% seen once. Trimming pared 5 bases from V and 5 bases from J, leaving 18 bases between. Germline CDR1 is MNHNY and CDR2 is SVGAGI (reference sequence). This CDR3 spans 15 amino acids. The clonotype comes from a woman between 18 and 29 years old in good health and CMV-seronegative. The V and J genes are TRBV6-6 and TRBJ1-1; possibly TRBD1 for D (6 bases). Sequenced material: PBMCs. The chain's CDR3 is CASSDPGVGKTEAFF. The DNA of the CDR3 is TGTGCCAGCAGTGATCCAGGGGTGGGAAAGACTGAAGCTTTCTTT.